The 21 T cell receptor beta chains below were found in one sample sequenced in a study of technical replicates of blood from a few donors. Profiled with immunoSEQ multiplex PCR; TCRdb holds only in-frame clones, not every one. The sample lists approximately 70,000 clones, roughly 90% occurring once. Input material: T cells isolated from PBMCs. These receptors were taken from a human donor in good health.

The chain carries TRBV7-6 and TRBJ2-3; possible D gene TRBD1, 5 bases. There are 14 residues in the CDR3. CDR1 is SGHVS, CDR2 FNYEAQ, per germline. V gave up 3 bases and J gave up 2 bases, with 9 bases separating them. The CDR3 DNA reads TGTGCCAGCAGCTTCGACAGCCTCACAGATACGCAGTATTTT. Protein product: CASSFDSLTDTQYF.

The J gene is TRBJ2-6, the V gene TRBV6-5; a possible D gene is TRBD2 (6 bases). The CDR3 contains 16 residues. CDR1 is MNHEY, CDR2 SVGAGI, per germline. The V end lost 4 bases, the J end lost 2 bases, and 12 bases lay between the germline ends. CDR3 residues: CASSWGRHPGANVLTF. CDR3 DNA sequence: TGTGCCAGCAGTTGGGGGAGGCACCCTGGGGCCAACGTCCTGACTTTC.

CDR3 DNA: TGTGCCAGCAGCGTGCTGGCGGGACTCCGAGCTAATGAGCAGTTCTTC. It translates to CASSVLAGLRANEQFF. This rearrangement joins TRBV5-6 to TRBJ2-1, with D perhaps TRBD2 (6 bases). This CDR3 region has 16 residues. The V gene's germline CDR1 is SGHDT and CDR2 YYEEEE. The V end was cut by 4 bases, the J end by 7 bases, with 21 bases between.

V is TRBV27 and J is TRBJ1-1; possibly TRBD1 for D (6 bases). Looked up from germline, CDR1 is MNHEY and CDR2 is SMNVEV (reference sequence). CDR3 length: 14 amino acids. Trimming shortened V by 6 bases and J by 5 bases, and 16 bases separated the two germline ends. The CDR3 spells CASSPRGIGTEAFF. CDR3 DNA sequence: TGTGCCAGCAGCCCAAGGGGGATAGGGACTGAAGCTTTCTTT.

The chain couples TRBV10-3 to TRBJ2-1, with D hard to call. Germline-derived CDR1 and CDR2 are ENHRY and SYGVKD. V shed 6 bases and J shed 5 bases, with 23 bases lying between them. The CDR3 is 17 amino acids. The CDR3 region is CAISATEERLDNNEQFF. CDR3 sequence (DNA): TGTGCCATCAGCGCGACCGAGGAGCGTCTTGATAACAATGAGCAGTTCTTC.

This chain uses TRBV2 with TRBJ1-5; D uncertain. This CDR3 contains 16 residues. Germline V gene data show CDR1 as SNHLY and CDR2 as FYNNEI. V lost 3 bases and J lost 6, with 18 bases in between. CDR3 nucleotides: TGTGCCAGCAGTGAGTTGGGCTTTAAGGATGGTCAGCCCCAGCATTTT. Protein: CASSELGFKDGQPQHF.

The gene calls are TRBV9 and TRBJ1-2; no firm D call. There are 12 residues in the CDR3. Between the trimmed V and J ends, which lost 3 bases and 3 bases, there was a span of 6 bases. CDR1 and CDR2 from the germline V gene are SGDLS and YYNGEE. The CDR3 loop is CASSDRDYGYTF. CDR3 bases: TGTGCCAGCAGCGACAGAGACTATGGCTACACCTTC.

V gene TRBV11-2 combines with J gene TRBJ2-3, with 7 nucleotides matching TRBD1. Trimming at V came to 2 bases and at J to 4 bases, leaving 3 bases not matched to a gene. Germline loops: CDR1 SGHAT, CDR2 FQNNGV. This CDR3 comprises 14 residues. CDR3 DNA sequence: TGTGCCAGCAGCTTACTTACAGGGGCAGATACGCAGTATTTT. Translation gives CASSLLTGADTQYF.

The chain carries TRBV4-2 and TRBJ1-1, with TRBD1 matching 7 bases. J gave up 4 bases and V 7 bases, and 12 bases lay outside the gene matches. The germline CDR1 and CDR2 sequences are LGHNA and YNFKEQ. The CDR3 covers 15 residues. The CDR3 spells CASIKGALGGTEAFF. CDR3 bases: TGTGCCAGCATAAAGGGGGCTTTGGGAGGCACTGAAGCTTTCTTT.

The DNA for the CDR3 is TGTGCCAGCAGCTTAGGGACAGGCAATCAGCCCCAGCATTTT. Its protein is CASSLGTGNQPQHF. This chain uses TRBV11-2 with TRBJ1-5; a weak D match, TRBD1 (6 bases). Per germline, CDR1 SGHAT and CDR2 FQNNGV. The CDR3 consists of 14 residues. V was shortened by 1 base and J by 2 bases, with 6 bases between the two germline ends.

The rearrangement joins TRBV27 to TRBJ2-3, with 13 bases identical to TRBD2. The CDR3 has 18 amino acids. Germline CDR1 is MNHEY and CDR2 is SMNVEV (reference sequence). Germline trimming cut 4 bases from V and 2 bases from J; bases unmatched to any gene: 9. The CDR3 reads CASSSSSGLAGVTDTQYF. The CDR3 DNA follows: TGTGCCAGCAGTTCTTCCTCAGGACTAGCGGGAGTCACAGATACGCAGTATTTT.

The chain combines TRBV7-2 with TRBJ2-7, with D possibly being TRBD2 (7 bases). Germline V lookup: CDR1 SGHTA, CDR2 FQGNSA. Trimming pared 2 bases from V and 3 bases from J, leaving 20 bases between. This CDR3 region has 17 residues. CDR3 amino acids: CASSLTRGGGGNYEQYF. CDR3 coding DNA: TGTGCCAGCAGCTTAACCCGGGGAGGGGGTGGTAACTACGAGCAGTACTTC.

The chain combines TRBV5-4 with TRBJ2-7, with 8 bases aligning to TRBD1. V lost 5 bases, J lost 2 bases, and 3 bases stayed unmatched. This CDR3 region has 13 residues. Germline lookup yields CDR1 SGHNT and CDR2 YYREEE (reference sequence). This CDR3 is CASSGTGTYEQYF. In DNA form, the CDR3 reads TGTGCCAGCAGTGGGACAGGAACCTACGAGCAGTACTTC.

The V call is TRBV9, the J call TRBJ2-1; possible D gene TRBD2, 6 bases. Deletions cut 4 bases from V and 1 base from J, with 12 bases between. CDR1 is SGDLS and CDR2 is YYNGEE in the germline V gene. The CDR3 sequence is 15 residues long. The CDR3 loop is CASSSSGLSYNEQFF. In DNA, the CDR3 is TGTGCCAGCAGCTCCTCGGGACTGTCCTACAATGAGCAGTTCTTC.

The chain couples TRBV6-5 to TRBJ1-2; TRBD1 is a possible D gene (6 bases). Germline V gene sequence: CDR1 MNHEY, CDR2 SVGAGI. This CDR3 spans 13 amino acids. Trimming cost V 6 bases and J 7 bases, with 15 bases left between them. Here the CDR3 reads CASRRGQGFGYTF. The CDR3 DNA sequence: TGTGCCAGCAGACGAGGGCAGGGGTTTGGCTACACCTTC.

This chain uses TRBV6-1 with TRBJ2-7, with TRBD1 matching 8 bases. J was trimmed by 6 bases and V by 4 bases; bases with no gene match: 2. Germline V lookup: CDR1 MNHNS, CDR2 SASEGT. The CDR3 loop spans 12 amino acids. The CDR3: CASSGTGIEQYF. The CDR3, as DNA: TGTGCCAGCAGTGGGACAGGGATCGAGCAGTACTTC.

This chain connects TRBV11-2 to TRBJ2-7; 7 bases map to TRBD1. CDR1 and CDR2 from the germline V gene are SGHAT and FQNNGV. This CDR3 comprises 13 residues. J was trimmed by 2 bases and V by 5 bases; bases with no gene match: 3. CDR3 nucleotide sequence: TGTGCCAGCAGCGTCGGACAGGCCTACGAGCAGTACTTC. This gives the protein CASSVGQAYEQYF.

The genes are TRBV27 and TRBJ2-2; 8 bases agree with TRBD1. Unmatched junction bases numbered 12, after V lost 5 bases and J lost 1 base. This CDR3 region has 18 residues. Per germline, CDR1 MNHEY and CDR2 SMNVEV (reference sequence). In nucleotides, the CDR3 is TGTGCCAGCAGTACCACTAGGACAGGGCGAAAGAACACCGGGGAGCTGTTTTTT. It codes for CASSTTRTGRKNTGELFF.

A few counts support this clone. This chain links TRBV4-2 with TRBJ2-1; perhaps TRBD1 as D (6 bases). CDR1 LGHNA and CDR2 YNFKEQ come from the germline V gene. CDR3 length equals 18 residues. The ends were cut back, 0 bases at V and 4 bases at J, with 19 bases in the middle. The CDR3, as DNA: TGTGCCAGCAGCCAAGAAATAGGTCGGACAGCTCCTTACAATGAGCAGTTCTTC. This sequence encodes CASSQEIGRTAPYNEQFF.

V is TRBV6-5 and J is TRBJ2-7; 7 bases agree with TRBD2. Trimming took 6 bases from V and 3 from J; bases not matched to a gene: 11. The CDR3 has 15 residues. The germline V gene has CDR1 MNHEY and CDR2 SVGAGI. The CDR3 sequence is CASSRTQTSHYEQYF. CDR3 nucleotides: TGTGCCAGCAGCCGAACCCAGACTAGCCACTACGAGCAGTACTTC.

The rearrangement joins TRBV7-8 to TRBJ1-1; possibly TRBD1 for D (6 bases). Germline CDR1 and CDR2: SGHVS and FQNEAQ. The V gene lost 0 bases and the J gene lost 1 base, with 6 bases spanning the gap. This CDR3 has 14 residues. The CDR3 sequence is CASSLARGNTEAFF. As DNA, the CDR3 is TGTGCCAGCAGCTTAGCCAGGGGGAACACTGAAGCTTTCTTT.